This TCR beta chain was retrieved from a study of beta chain features in type 1 diabetes. Germline assignment: CDR1 SQVTM and CDR2 ANQGSEA. This CDR3 is built from 14 residues. Trimming took off 6 bases at V and 1 base at J, with 15 bases between the two ends. This clone was seen a handful of times. Its antigen is unknown. Findings and caveats of the study: Type 1 diabetes patients showed a moderate but significant shortening of TCRB CDR3s in all four CD4+ subsets.

Averaging approximately 0.11 L, one heparinised blood draw was given by each donor. The whole isolated RNA underwent reverse transcription, so sequencing captured expressed TCRB transcripts. Some clones are missing from TCRdb's copy, which holds only in-frame ones; the method was immunoSEQ multiplex PCR. The data hold roughly 150,000 clones, with approximately 9.1% observed a single time. The sample comprised central memory CD4+ T cells from blood. This TCR was recovered from a woman in her 30s with type 1 diabetes. V and J are TRBV29-1 and TRBJ1-1, with D possibly being TRBD1 (6 bases). The CDR3 DNA is TGCAGCGTCAAGCCCGGGACACAGAACACTGAAGCTTTCTTT. This encodes CSVKPGTQNTEAFF.